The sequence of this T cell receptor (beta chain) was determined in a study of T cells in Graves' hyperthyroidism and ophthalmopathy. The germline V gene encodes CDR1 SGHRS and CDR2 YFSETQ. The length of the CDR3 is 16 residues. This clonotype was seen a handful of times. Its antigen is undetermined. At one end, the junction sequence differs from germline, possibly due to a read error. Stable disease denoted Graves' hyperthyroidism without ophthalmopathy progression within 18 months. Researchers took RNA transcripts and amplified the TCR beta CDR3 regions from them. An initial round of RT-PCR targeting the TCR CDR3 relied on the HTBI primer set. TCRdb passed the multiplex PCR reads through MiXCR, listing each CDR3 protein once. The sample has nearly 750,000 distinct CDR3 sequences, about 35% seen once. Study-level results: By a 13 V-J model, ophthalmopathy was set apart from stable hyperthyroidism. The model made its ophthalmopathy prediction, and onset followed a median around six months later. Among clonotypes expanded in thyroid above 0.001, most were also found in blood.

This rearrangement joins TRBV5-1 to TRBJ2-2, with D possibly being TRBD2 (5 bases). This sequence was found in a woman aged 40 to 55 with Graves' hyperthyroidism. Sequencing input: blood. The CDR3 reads CASSHARGLEAGELFF. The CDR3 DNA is TGTGCCAGCAGCCACGCCCGGGGTTTAGAGGCCGGGGAGCTGTTTTTT.